These T cell receptor beta chains were read from a single sample in a study of shared clonotypes between healthy human individuals. Some clones are missing from TCRdb's copy, which holds only in-frame ones; the method was immunoSEQ multiplex PCR. The sample includes some 2,000,000 clones, around 95% of them seen just once. Sequencing used naive CD4+ T cells sorted from blood. The source of these receptors is a man aged 18 to 29 in good health. Each CDR3 is given with its conserved first and last residue. A D gene is named only where the DNA matches it firmly. Only part of the rows carry a size: once, few, many, or a class if the clone is expanded.

d_call	cdr3_length	clone_size	v_call	j_call	cdr3_aa	cdr3_nt
.	15	.	TRBV5-4	TRBJ2-3	CASRGDGRGPDTQYF	TGTGCCAGCAGGGGGGATGGCAGGGGACCAGATACGCAGTATTTT
TRBD1	14	.	TRBV5-6	TRBJ2-5	CASSLTGGGETQYF	TGTGCCAGCAGCTTAACAGGGGGCGGTGAGACCCAGTACTTC
.	15	.	TRBV6-5	TRBJ2-3	CASTKAGPSTDTQYF	TGTGCCAGCACCAAGGCGGGACCTAGCACAGATACGCAGTATTTT
.	15	.	TRBV28	TRBJ1-4	CASSPSRRANEKLFF	TGTGCCAGCAGTCCGTCCCGGAGAGCCAATGAAAAACTGTTTTTT
TRBD1	16	once	TRBV15	TRBJ2-7	CATSDTKTGRRNEQYF	TGTGCCACCAGCGATACCAAGACAGGGCGCAGGAACGAGCAGTACTTC
.	15	.	TRBV7-9	TRBJ1-6	CASSLTGSYNSPLHF	TGTGCCAGCAGCTTAACAGGGTCCTATAATTCACCCCTCCACTTT
.	14	.	TRBV5-1	TRBJ2-7	CASSLAGISYEQYF	TGCGCCAGCAGCTTGGCGGGGATCTCCTACGAGCAGTACTTC
.	15	.	TRBV28	TRBJ1-5	CASSLEGREDQPQHF	TGTGCCAGCAGTCTGGAGGGAAGGGAGGATCAGCCCCAGCATTTT
.	12	.	TRBV29-1	TRBJ1-2	CSVAVPGDGYTF	TGCAGCGTAGCCGTCCCGGGGGATGGCTACACCTTC
.	14	.	TRBV7-9	TRBJ1-4	CASSPRDTNEKLFF	TGTGCCAGCAGCCCTCGGGATACTAATGAAAAACTGTTTTTT
.	11	.	TRBV20-1	TRBJ2-5	CSAIPVETQYF	TGCAGTGCCATTCCTGTAGAGACCCAGTACTTC
.	14	.	TRBV27	TRBJ1-5	CASSLEGSNQPQHF	TGTGCCAGCAGTTTAGAGGGGAGCAATCAGCCCCAGCATTTT
TRBD2	11	once	TRBV29-1	TRBJ2-2	CSARESGELFF	TGCAGCGCGCGGGAGTCCGGGGAGCTGTTTTTT
.	14	once	TRBV14	TRBJ1-6	CASSQQGLSSPLHF	TGTGCCAGCAGCCAACAGGGGCTCTCTTCACCCCTCCACTTT
TRBD2	17	.	TRBV5-1	TRBJ2-7	CASSFRLAGDHSYEQYF	TGCGCCAGCAGCTTTCGACTAGCGGGGGATCACTCCTACGAGCAGTACTTC
.	18	.	TRBV11-2	TRBJ2-3	CASSLTGRKSPSTDTQYF	TGTGCCAGCAGCTTAACGGGACGGAAGTCCCCTTCCACAGATACGCAGTATTTT
TRBD1	16	.	TRBV5-1	TRBJ1-4	CASRFGTGGSNEKLFF	TGCGCCAGCAGATTCGGGACAGGGGGGTCTAATGAAAAACTGTTTTTT
TRBD1	15	.	TRBV5-4	TRBJ1-6	CASSLDRGLYSPLHF	TGTGCCAGCAGCTTGGACAGGGGGTTGTATTCACCCCTCCACTTT
TRBD1	16	.	TRBV27	TRBJ1-6	CASSLLGQGANSPLHF	TGTGCCAGCAGTTTATTGGGACAGGGGGCTAATTCACCCCTCCACTTT
.	19	.	TRBV28	TRBJ1-5	CASSLIPPAVYNSNQPQHF	TGTGCCAGCAGTTTAATCCCCCCTGCAGTTTATAATAGCAATCAGCCCCAGCATTTT
.	14	.	TRBV5-1	TRBJ2-7	CASSSGQRPYEQYF	TGCGCCAGCAGCTCCGGCCAAAGGCCCTACGAGCAGTACTTC
TRBD2	16	once	TRBV9	TRBJ2-3	CASSLLGGASSDTQYF	TGTGCCAGCAGCTTACTCGGGGGGGCGAGTAGCGATACGCAGTATTTT
.	12	.	TRBV27	TRBJ2-7	CASSLRVHEQYF	TGTGCCAGCAGTTTACGGGTTCACGAGCAGTACTTC
.	11	once	TRBV20-1	TRBJ2-1	CSAGLSNKQFF	TGCAGTGCTGGACTATCGAATAAGCAGTTCTTC
.	14	.	TRBV19	TRBJ1-1	CASMRVAGNTEAFF	TGTGCCAGTATGAGGGTTGCTGGTAACACTGAAGCTTTCTTT
.	17	.	TRBV18	TRBJ2-7	CASSPLNAGGGSYEQYF	TGTGCCAGCTCACCACTCAACGCGGGCGGAGGATCCTACGAGCAGTACTTC
.	14	.	TRBV6-5	TRBJ2-2	CAAGRTGNTGELFF	TGTGCCGCAGGGAGAACAGGAAACACCGGGGAGCTGTTTTTT
.	14	.	TRBV6-6	TRBJ2-7	CASSYQDHPYEQYF	TGTGCCAGCAGTTATCAGGACCACCCCTACGAGCAGTACTTC
.	14	.	TRBV10-1	TRBJ2-3	CASSAANPTDTQYF	TGCGCCAGCAGTGCGGCGAACCCCACAGATACGCAGTATTTT
.	13	.	TRBV5-1	TRBJ2-1	CASSSGLIAEQFF	TGCGCCAGCAGCTCTGGACTAATTGCGGAGCAGTTCTTC
.	15	.	TRBV7-7	TRBJ2-5	CASSLTSPGRETQYF	TGTGCTAGCAGCTTAACCTCTCCGGGACGAGAGACCCAGTACTTC
.	12	.	TRBV7-2	TRBJ1-3	CASSLARGPPGF	TGTGCCAGCAGCTTAGCCCGGGGCCCCCCGGGTTTT
TRBD2	14	.	TRBV6-5	TRBJ2-1	CATQAGVPYNEQFF	TGTGCCACTCAGGCGGGAGTGCCCTACAATGAGCAGTTCTTC
.	16	.	TRBV7-8	TRBJ1-1	CASSLVGLLGGTEAFF	TGTGCCAGCAGCTTAGTTGGGTTGTTAGGGGGCACTGAAGCTTTCTTT
.	16	.	TRBV30	TRBJ2-3	CAWTHRTARGQDTQYF	TGTGCCTGGACTCACCGGACAGCGAGGGGTCAGGATACGCAGTATTTT
TRBD2	17	.	TRBV7-6	TRBJ2-3	CASSPHSPGLGSDTQYF	TGTGCCAGCAGCCCTCATAGTCCGGGACTAGGATCCGATACGCAGTATTTT
.	15	many	TRBV7-9	TRBJ2-3	CASSLGSGSTDTQYF	TGTGCCAGCAGCTTAGGTAGCGGATCCACAGATACGCAGTATTTT
.	13	.	TRBV30	TRBJ1-1	CAWRAGGRTEAFF	TGTGCCTGGAGGGCCGGGGGACGAACTGAAGCTTTCTTT
.	13	.	TRBV4-1	TRBJ2-5	CASSSLPRETQYF	TGCGCCAGCAGCTCCCTTCCCAGGGAGACCCAGTACTTC
.	11	.	TRBV30	TRBJ2-1	CAWSVYNEQFF	TGTGCCTGGAGTGTATACAATGAGCAGTTCTTC
.	17	.	TRBV9	TRBJ1-3	CASSVDGASFSGNTIYF	TGTGCCAGCAGCGTAGACGGGGCCTCCTTCTCTGGAAACACCATATATTTT
TRBD1	17	.	TRBV12-5	TRBJ2-2	CASGLVPTGGNTGELFF	TGTGCTAGTGGTTTGGTACCTACAGGGGGGAACACCGGGGAGCTGTTTTTT
TRBD2	14	.	TRBV27	TRBJ2-7	CASSGTSGRYEQYF	TGTGCCAGCAGTGGGACTAGCGGGAGATACGAGCAGTACTTC
TRBD1	15	.	TRBV5-4	TRBJ1-2	CASSGEGQPYGGYTF	TGTGCCAGCAGCGGTGAGGGACAGCCCTATGGTGGCTACACCTTC
.	13	.	TRBV6-4	TRBJ1-6	CASSGQPDSPLHF	TGTGCCAGCAGTGGACAACCGGATTCACCCCTCCACTTT
.	11	.	TRBV30	TRBJ1-1	CACYMNTEAFF	TGTGCCTGTTACATGAACACTGAAGCTTTCTTT
.	12	.	TRBV6-6	TRBJ2-3	CASGGSTDTQYF	TGTGCCAGCGGGGGTAGCACAGATACGCAGTATTTT
TRBD1	13	.	TRBV11-2	TRBJ2-5	CASTNDREETQYF	TGTGCCAGCACCAATGACAGGGAGGAGACCCAGTACTTC
TRBD1	16	.	TRBV5-4	TRBJ2-3	CASSPKGTGPTDTQYF	TGTGCCAGCAGCCCAAAGGGGACAGGACCCACAGATACGCAGTATTTT
TRBD1	14	.	TRBV19	TRBJ2-7	CASSKRTGVYEQYF	TGTGCCAGTAGTAAGAGGACAGGGGTCTACGAGCAGTACTTC
TRBD2	15	.	TRBV6-6	TRBJ2-2	CASSYAGGNTGELFF	TGTGCCAGCAGTTATGCGGGGGGGAACACCGGGGAGCTGTTTTTT
.	13	.	TRBV11-2	TRBJ1-4	CASGTSTNEKLFF	TGTGCCAGCGGGACCTCAACTAATGAAAAACTGTTTTTT
TRBD2	15	once	TRBV5-1	TRBJ2-7	CASSPGGGGLYEQYF	TGCGCCAGCAGCCCGGGCGGGGGAGGGCTCTACGAGCAGTACTTC
.	13	once	TRBV10-1	TRBJ1-1	CASSENQGTEAFF	TGCGCCAGCAGTGAGAACCAGGGAACTGAAGCTTTCTTT
TRBD1	16	.	TRBV11-3	TRBJ1-2	CASSPPSTGGEEGYTF	TGTGCCAGCAGCCCCCCCTCGACAGGGGGCGAGGAGGGCTACACCTTC
TRBD1	13	.	TRBV30	TRBJ1-5	CAWSDRGRQPQHF	TGTGCCTGGAGTGACAGGGGGCGACAGCCCCAGCATTTT
TRBD1	13	.	TRBV6-5	TRBJ2-3	CASSQQGIDTQYF	TGTGCCAGCAGTCAACAGGGGATAGATACGCAGTATTTT
.	15	.	TRBV5-4	TRBJ2-1	CASSLGQPAYNEQFF	TGTGCCAGCAGCTTGGGGCAACCCGCTTACAATGAGCAGTTCTTC